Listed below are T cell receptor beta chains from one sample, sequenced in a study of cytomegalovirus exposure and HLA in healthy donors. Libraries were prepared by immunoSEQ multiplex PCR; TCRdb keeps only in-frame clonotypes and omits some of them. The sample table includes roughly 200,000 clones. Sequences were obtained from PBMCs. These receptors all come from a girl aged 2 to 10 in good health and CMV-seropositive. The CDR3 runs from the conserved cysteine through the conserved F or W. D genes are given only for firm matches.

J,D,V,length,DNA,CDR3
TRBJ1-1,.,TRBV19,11,TGTGCCAGTTCGTGGAACACTGAAGCTTTCTTT,CASSWNTEAFF
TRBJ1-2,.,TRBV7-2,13,TGTGCCAGCAGTCGTGGAGGGGAGCGTGGCTACACCTTC,CASSRGGERGYTF
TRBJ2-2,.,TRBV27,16,TGTGCCAGCAGTCGCTCCTCCCCTAGCCCCACCGGGGAGCTGTTTTTT,CASSRSSPSPTGELFF
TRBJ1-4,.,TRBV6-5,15,TGTGCCAGCAGTTATGCGGGCCCAACTAATGAAAAACTGTTTTTT,CASSYAGPTNEKLFF
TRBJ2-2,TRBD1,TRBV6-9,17,TGTGCCAGCAGTTATGACAGACAGGGGTTAGGAACCGGGGAGCTGTTTTTT,CASSYDRQGLGTGELFF
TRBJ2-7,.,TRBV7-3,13,TGTGCCAGCAGCGAAACGGGATCCTACGAGCAGTACTTC,CASSETGSYEQYF
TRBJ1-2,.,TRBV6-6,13,TGTGCCAGCAGTCGCCCACCGGGCTATGGCTACACCTTC,CASSRPPGYGYTF
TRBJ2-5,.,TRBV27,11,TGTGCCAGCAGGGGGCTGGAGACCCAGTACTTC,CASRGLETQYF
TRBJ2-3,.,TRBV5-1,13,TGCGCCAGCAGCTTGAATTTTGTCGTTACGCAGTATTTT,CASSLNFVVTQYF
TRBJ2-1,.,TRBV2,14,TGTGCCAGCAGGTCCCAGCGGAGAGACAATGAGCAGTTCTTC,CASRSQRRDNEQFF
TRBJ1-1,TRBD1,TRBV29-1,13,TGCAGCGTTGTTCTATGGCAGGGGGAGAAAGCTTTCTTT,CSVVLWQGEKAFF
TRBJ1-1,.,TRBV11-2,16,TGTGCCAGCAGCTACGATCGGGGGGGGCAGAACACTGAAGCTTTCTTT,CASSYDRGGQNTEAFF
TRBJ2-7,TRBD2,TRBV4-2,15,TGTGCCAGCAGCTCCGGGACTAGCGGCTCCTACGAGCAGTACTTC,CASSSGTSGSYEQYF
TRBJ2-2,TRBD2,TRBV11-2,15,TGTGCCAGCAGCTCCGGGACTACTAACACCGGGGAGCTGTTTTTT,CASSSGTTNTGELFF
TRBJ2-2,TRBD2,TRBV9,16,TGTGCCAGCAGCGCCCGCGGGACTAGCGGGACCGGGGAGCTGTTTTTT,CASSARGTSGTGELFF
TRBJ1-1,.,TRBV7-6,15,TGTGCCAGCAGCTCGTACAGGGCGGGGAACACTGAAGCTTTCTTT,CASSSYRAGNTEAFF
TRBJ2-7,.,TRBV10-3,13,TGTGCCATCAGAGTGGCCAGCTCCTACGAGCAGTACTTC,CAIRVASSYEQYF
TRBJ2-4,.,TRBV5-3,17,TGTGCCAGAAGCTTGCAGCCGGGTTCTCTAGCCAAAAACATTCAGTACTTC,CARSLQPGSLAKNIQYF
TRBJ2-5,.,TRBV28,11,TGTGCCAGCGAAGCCCAAGAGACCCAGTACTTC,CASEAQETQYF
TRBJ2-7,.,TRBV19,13,TGTGCCAGTAGTGTAGTGGGGGGCTACGAGCAGTACTTC,CASSVVGGYEQYF
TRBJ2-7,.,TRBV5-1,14,TGCGCCAGCAGCTTGGTCCCAGGCTCCTACGAGCAGTACTTC,CASSLVPGSYEQYF
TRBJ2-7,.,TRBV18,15,TGTGCCAGCTCACCACGGGAGTCGTTGGTCTACGAGCAGTACTTC,CASSPRESLVYEQYF
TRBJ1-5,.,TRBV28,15,TGTGCCACCCTCGAGGCCTTTGGTAGCAATCAGCCCCAGCATTTT,CATLEAFGSNQPQHF
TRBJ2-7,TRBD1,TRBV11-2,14,TGTGCCAGCAGCGCCGGGACAGTGGAGTACGAGCAGTACTTC,CASSAGTVEYEQYF
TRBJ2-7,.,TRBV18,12,TGTGCCAGCAGCAATTACAGGGAAGAGCAGTACTTC,CASSNYREEQYF
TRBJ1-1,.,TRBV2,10,TGTGCCATCACCGGTATTGAAGCTTTCTTT,CAITGIEAFF
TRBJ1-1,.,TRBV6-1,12,TGTGCCAGCAGTCCTCAGCGCACTGAAGCTTTCTTT,CASSPQRTEAFF
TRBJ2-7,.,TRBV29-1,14,TGCAGCGTTATACCGGCAGGAACCCCTGGGGAGCAGTACTTC,CSVIPAGTPGEQYF
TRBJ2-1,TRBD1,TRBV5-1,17,TGCGCCAGCAGCTACCTAACAGGGGGCGATGTGGGAGGTGAGCAGTTCTTC,CASSYLTGGDVGGEQFF
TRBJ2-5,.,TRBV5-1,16,TGCGCCAGCAGCTTGCCCGCCGGCGGGAACCAAGAGACCCAGTACTTC,CASSLPAGGNQETQYF
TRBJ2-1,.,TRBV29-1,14,TGCAGCGTTGCGGTCAGGGGCTATTACAATGAGCAGTTCTTC,CSVAVRGYYNEQFF
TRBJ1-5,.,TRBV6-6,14,TGTGCCACCACGGACAGACCTCAATCAGCGGCCCAGCATTTT,CATTDRPQSAAQHF
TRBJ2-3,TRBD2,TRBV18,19,TGTGCCAGCTCACCGTATTCTACGGGACTAGCGGGAAGCACAGATACGCAGTATTTT,CASSPYSTGLAGSTDTQYF
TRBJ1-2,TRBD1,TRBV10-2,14,TGCGCCAGCAGCCGGGACAGAATTAACTATGGCTACACCTTC,CASSRDRINYGYTF
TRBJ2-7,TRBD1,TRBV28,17,TGTGCCAGCAGTGGGGCCCCCCCGGGACAGGGCTTCTACGAGCAGTACTTC,CASSGAPPGQGFYEQYF
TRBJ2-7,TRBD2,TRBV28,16,TGTGCCAGCAGTTCCCCCCCTAGCGGGGGCACCTACGAGCAGTACTTC,CASSSPPSGGTYEQYF
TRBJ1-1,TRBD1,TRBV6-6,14,TGTGCCAGCAGTATGACAGGGCCGAACACTGAAGCTTTCTTT,CASSMTGPNTEAFF
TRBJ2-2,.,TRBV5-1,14,TGCGCCAGCAGCTTGGGACACGGCACCGGGGAGCTGTTTTTT,CASSLGHGTGELFF
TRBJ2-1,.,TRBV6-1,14,TGTGCCAGCCTGGCTACCGGGTCCTACAATGAGCAGTTCTTC,CASLATGSYNEQFF
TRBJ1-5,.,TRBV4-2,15,TGTGCCAGCAGCCAAGCAGACAATAGCAATCAGCCCCAGCATTTT,CASSQADNSNQPQHF
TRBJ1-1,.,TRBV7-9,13,TGTGCCAGCAGCTTAGCTTTGGGGAGTGAAGCTTTCTTT,CASSLALGSEAFF